The T cell receptor beta chain under discussion was sequenced for a study of T cells in Graves' hyperthyroidism and ophthalmopathy (dated by TCRdb to between 2019 and 2020). Context from the whole study: Peripheral blood was collected at initial diagnosis, before any treatment. Once sampling was done, hyperthyroidism patients were given methimazole at a starting dose of 30 mg daily, whereas ophthalmopathy patients were given high-dose intravenous methylprednisolone. To identify TCR V-J signatures that set the groups apart, the researchers used a discovery cohort of roughly 100 patients, made up of under 45 with Graves' ophthalmopathy and approximately 57 with stable Graves' hyperthyroidism. According to the paper, TCR Vbeta CDR3 sequencing was carried out on 135 peripheral blood samples, which came from more than 40 ophthalmopathy, fewer than 80 hyperthyroidism and roughly 17 progressor patients. The 95 to 100 discovery patients were randomly split 7:3 into training and test sets. Thyroid tissue and blood T-cell repertoires from over 5 Graves' hyperthyroidism patients were also compared in the study. Prospective prediction of ophthalmopathy was tested in an independent validation cohort of fewer than 20 hyperthyroidism patients and some 17 patients who later progressed to ophthalmopathy.

Overall study results and their limits: A model built on a 13 V-J signature distinguished ophthalmopathy from stable hyperthyroidism, reaching about 88% sensitivity and approximately 83% specificity in cross-validation and 80%/75% in testing. In validation, the model predicted progression to ophthalmopathy a median of roughly 6.5 months before onset, with about 70% sensitivity and 72.22% specificity. No statistical method was used to set the sample size in advance, and investigators knew the group allocation. Blood samples also contained most of the expanded thyroid clonotypes (frequency above 0.001), which suggests that blood repertoires may reflect thyroid immune responses.

This clonotype was seen repeatedly, ten times or more. The specificity of this receptor is unknown. The sample holds no much larger clone one base away, and base qualities are not on file. The TCR beta CDR3 regions were amplified from RNA transcripts. The first round of RT-PCR for the TCR CDR3 was performed with the HTBI primer set and the Qiagen OneStep RT-PCR kit. A second multiplex PCR round built the libraries, followed by size selection and purification. Libraries were sequenced paired-end with 100 bp reads on an Illumina HiSeq2000. In the paper's pipeline: SOAPnuke was used to process the raw data, with reads discarded if the reads contained adapters or uncalled bases, had a mean Phred below 15, or lacked an exact constant-primer or identifier match. COPE v1.2.5 was used to merge the high-quality paired reads, and each unique nucleotide sequence was defined as a clonotype. MiTCR v1.1 was used to align clonotypes to the IMGT TRBV, TRBD and TRBJ reference segments. Only V-J combinations with frequency above 0.0001, covering 99% to 99.2% of repertoires, were analysed. The TCS score was defined as F50 (clonal expansion) divided by E x V (chaos), with BLOSUM62-based TCRdist calculated between CDR3 peptides within each V-J. Welch's t-statistics and random forest reduced 514 V-J features to under 15, which were used in a naive Bayes classifier (R e1071). TCRdb ran its own pipeline on the public reads, namely fastp trimming at Q25 and MiXCR clone calling, and kept in-frame beta chains. Every CDR3 protein is listed once, alongside the most common genes and DNA of its rows. These V and J calls rely on TCRdb rather than the paper's analysis. The sample table records roughly 420,000 distinct CDR3 sequences; approximately 15% of these occur just once. Roughly 15% of the sample is held by the ten biggest clonotypes.

The CDR3 measures 13 amino acids from cysteine to phenylalanine. Only the CDR3 DNA is retained, 39 bases long and in frame from the first base. Sequences SGHTA (CDR1) and FQGNSA (CDR2) are obtained from the germline V gene. V was cut back by 8 bases and J by 0 bases, leaving a gap of 9 bases between them. A patient counted as having stable Graves' hyperthyroidism if no progression to ophthalmopathy occurred over 18 months of follow-up. Hyperthyroidism patients were newly diagnosed, had a disease duration of under 2 months, and were aged 18 to 65 years. Exclusion was applied to patients with uncontrolled infections, other autoimmune diseases, pregnancy or lactation. Diagnoses were based on clinical symptoms, serum thyroxine and TRAb, thyroid ultrasound and orbital computed tomography. PBMCs were isolated from 7.5 to 10 ml of fresh peripheral blood by Ficoll-Paque density gradient centrifugation. Trizol reagent was used to extract total RNA, and RNA quality was then checked on an Agilent 2100 Bioanalyzer.

This TCR came from a woman aged 18-35 years with Graves' hyperthyroidism. The receptor chain draws on TRBV7-2 and TRBJ2-3, with a tentative D call of TRBD1 or TRBD2, each matching 6 bases. The sequencing sample was made of blood. Here the CDR3 is given as CASGGPSTDTQYF. The DNA reads as follows: TGTGCCAGCGGGGGGCCTAGCACAGATACGCAGTATTTT. Beyond the CDR3, the reference TRBV7-2 and TRBJ2-3 genes provide the residues; the full variable domain reads: GAGVSQSPSNKVTEKGKDVELRCDPISGHTALYWYRQSLGQGLEFLIYFQGNSAPDKSGLPSDRFSAERTGGSVSTLTIQRTQQEDSAVYLCASGGPSTDTQYFGPGTRLTVL.